Included here is one T cell receptor beta chain sequence, with context. The junction had 6 bases not matched to a gene; V was cut back by 0 bases and J by 5 bases. Germline V gives CDR1 MNHEY, CDR2 SMNVEV (reference sequence). The CDR3 runs 16 residues. This entry belongs to a study of T cell changes during pregnancy in multiple sclerosis. Sequencing used immunoSEQ multiplex PCR; TCRdb keeps in-frame clones, though not all of them. The table has about 50,000 clones, about 92% seen once. The clonotype comes from a female donor with multiple sclerosis, enrolled in a pregnancy study. The chain links TRBV27 to TRBJ2-3, with 9 positions matching TRBD2. The source material was CD4+ T cells from peripheral blood mononuclear cells, sampled after pregnancy. CDR3 residues: CASSLSFSGRRDTQYF. In DNA form, the CDR3 reads TGTGCCAGCAGTTTATCGTTTAGCGGGAGAAGAGATACGCAGTATTTT.